This T cell receptor (beta chain) was retrieved from a study of shared clonotypes between healthy human individuals. Germline V CDR1 and CDR2: SEHNR, FQNEAQ (reference sequence). There are 16 residues in the CDR3. V shed 5 bases and J 8 bases; nucleotides not matched to a gene: 12. TCRdb's table, derived via immunoSEQ multiplex PCR, lists solely in-frame clones and lacks some. The profile shows more than 550,000 clones, approximately 72% of them singletons. This receptor was identified in a woman between 25 and 40 years old in good health. The sequenced material came from memory CD4+ T cells sorted from blood. The subset was: CD45RA-negative fraction. The chain employs TRBV7-9 and TRBJ2-1; 10 bases agree with TRBD2. CDR3 in DNA: TGTGCCAGCAGCCGAGTTGGGACTAGCGCAGTTGATGAGCAGTTCTTC. Encoded protein: CASSRVGTSAVDEQFF.